What follows is one T cell receptor beta chain and its context. This entry is derived from a study of cytomegalovirus exposure and HLA in healthy donors. Background on the study: One earlier analysis, a look at around 180 million T cells, found approximately 120 million unique TCR beta sequences.

Germline values: CDR1 LNHNV, CDR2 YYDKDF (reference sequence). Deletions cut 3 bases from V and 4 bases from J, with 12 bases between. This CDR3 is 14 amino acids long. Vbeta (60) and Jbeta (13) primers were used in the PCR. Sequencing was performed with immunoSEQ multiplex PCR; in TCRdb, only in-frame clones are kept and a portion is missing. The sample consists of more than 15,000 clones, 60% to 80% of them appearing once. Donors showed nominal health when sampled, although they likely had unrecorded immune exposures. The chain joins TRBV15 to TRBJ1-1; D is unclear. This TCR was recovered from a man between 18 and 29 years old in good health and CMV-seronegative. The sample was PBMCs. CDR3 sequence: CATSRAGGSTEAFF. The CDR3 DNA reads TGTGCCACCAGCAGGGCGGGAGGTAGCACTGAAGCTTTCTTT.